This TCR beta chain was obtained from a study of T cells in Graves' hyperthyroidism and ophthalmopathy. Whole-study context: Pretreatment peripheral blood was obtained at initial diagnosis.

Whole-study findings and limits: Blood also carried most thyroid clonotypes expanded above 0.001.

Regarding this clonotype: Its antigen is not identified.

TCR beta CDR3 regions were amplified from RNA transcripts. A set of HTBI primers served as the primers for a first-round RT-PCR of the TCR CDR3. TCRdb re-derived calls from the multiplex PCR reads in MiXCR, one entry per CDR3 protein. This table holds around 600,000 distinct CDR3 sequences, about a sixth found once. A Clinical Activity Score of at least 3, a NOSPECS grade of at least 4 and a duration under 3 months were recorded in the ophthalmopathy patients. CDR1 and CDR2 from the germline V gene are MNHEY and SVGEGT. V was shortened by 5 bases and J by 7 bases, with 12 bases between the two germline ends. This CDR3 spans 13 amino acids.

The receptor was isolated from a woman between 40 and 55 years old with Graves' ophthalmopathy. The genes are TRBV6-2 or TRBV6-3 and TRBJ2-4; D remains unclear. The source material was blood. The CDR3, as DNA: TGTGCCAGCAGTGTTTCCCGCCAGAACATTCAGTACTTC. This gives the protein CASSVSRQNIQYF.